A single sample is the source of the 4 T cell receptor beta chains below, sequenced in a study of blood T cell repertoires in COVID-19. Clones were sequenced by immunoSEQ multiplex PCR, and TCRdb holds only the in-frame ones, with some missing. This table has tens of thousands of clones, about 91% appearing once. Specimen: peripheral blood. Source of these receptors: a human donor in a cohort sampled during active COVID-19.

The chain combines TRBV28 with TRBJ2-1; 12 bases fit TRBD1. J was trimmed by 8 bases and V by 4 bases; bases with no gene match: 6. Germline V CDR1 and CDR2: MDHEN, SYDVKM. The CDR3 has 15 residues. For the CDR3, the DNA is TGTGCCAGCAGTTCCCCCGGGACAGGGGGCGATGAGCAGTTCTTC. Encoded protein: CASSSPGTGGDEQFF.

This chain joins TRBV7-9 and TRBJ2-3; 7 bases map to TRBD2. Trimming removed 5 bases from V and 2 bases from J; junction bases left unmatched: 4. This CDR3 is built from 14 residues. Per the germline V gene, CDR1 is SEHNR and CDR2 is FQNEAQ (reference sequence). CDR3 protein: CASSERDLTDTQYF. DNA for the CDR3: TGTGCCAGCAGCGAGCGGGATCTCACAGATACGCAGTATTTT.

This CDR3 is CASSPDRSNTEAFF. The DNA of the CDR3 is TGTGCCAGCAGCCCAGACAGGTCGAACACTGAAGCTTTCTTT. This sequence joins TRBV11-3 and TRBJ1-1, with D perhaps matching TRBD1 (6 bases). The germline gives CDR1 SGHNT, CDR2 YENEEA. The V end lost 5 bases, the J end lost 1 base, and 11 bases lay between the germline ends. This CDR3 has 14 amino acids.

The gene calls are TRBV5-1 and TRBJ1-3, with D unclear. The ends were cut back, 5 bases at V and 0 bases at J, with 9 bases in the middle. CDR1 and CDR2 from the germline V gene are SGHRS and YFSETQ. The CDR3 consists of 14 residues. The CDR3 sequence: CASSPGVSGNTIYF. The DNA for the CDR3 is TGCGCCAGCAGTCCCGGGGTCTCTGGAAACACCATATATTTT.